The rows below give T cell receptor beta chains drawn from one sample of a study of T cells after yellow fever vaccination. TCRdb ran MiXCR on the 5' RACE reads and lists one entry per CDR3 protein. This table holds tens of thousands of distinct CDR3 sequences, 7.4% found once. Sequencing used CD8+ T cells sorted from PBMCs, obtained 15 days after the yellow fever booster vaccination. These receptors all come from a man aged 30 to 45 who received the YFV17D yellow fever vaccine. CDR3s include the opening cysteine and the closing phenylalanine or tryptophan. The order of the fields is D gene, clone size, V gene, J gene, CDR3 protein, CDR3 DNA. A D gene is named only where the DNA matches it firmly. Clone size is not always given. Where it is, it says once, few, many or a class for expanded clones.

.,many,TRBV12-3/TRBV12-4,TRBJ1-5,CASSQYRDINQPQHF,TGTGCCAGCAGTCAGTACCGGGACATTAATCAGCCCCAGCATTTT
TRBD2,many,TRBV12-3/TRBV12-4,TRBJ2-7,CASSLRIAGSYEQYF,TGTGCCAGCAGTTTAAGAATAGCGGGATCCTACGAGCAGTACTTC
.,many,TRBV6-1,TRBJ1-5,CASSEMWSSNQPQHF,TGTGCCAGCAGTGAAATGTGGTCTAGCAATCAGCCCCAGCATTTT
.,many,TRBV12-3/TRBV12-4,TRBJ2-7,CASASYEQYF,TGTGCCAGCGCGTCCTACGAGCAGTACTTC
.,few,TRBV7-9,TRBJ1-2,CASSPQPTDPKWGYTF,TGTGCCAGCAGCCCTCAACCGACGGACCCCAAGTGGGGCTACACCTTC
.,many,TRBV5-8,TRBJ2-1,CASSPRVGKPSYNEQFF,TGTGCCAGCAGCCCCCGGGTGGGAAAGCCTTCCTACAATGAGCAGTTCTTC
TRBD1,.,TRBV27,TRBJ1-6,CASRWGTVGSPLHF,TGTGCCAGCAGGTGGGGGACAGTAGGTTCACCCCTCCACTTT
TRBD2,many,TRBV5-1,TRBJ2-1,CASSLAPGLALHNEQFF,TGCGCCAGCAGCTTGGCCCCGGGACTAGCCCTCCACAATGAGCAGTTCTTC
TRBD2,many,TRBV6-2/TRBV6-3,TRBJ2-1,CASSYSAVAGGSEQFF,TGTGCCAGCAGTTACTCTGCGGTAGCGGGAGGTAGTGAGCAGTTCTTC
.,many,TRBV29-1,TRBJ2-5,CSVEDPEGPGDQETQYF,TGCAGCGTTGAAGATCCGGAGGGCCCCGGGGATCAAGAGACCCAGTACTTC
TRBD2,few,TRBV7-2,TRBJ2-3,CASSSGLARVTDTQYF,TGTGCCAGCAGCTCGGGACTAGCGCGAGTAACAGATACGCAGTATTTT
TRBD2,many,TRBV6-5,TRBJ2-7,CASSSKGRVLSYEQYF,TGTGCCAGCAGCTCTAAGGGGAGGGTACTCTCCTACGAGCAGTACTTC
.,many,TRBV27,TRBJ2-5,CASSTGYQETQYF,TGTGCCAGCAGCACAGGGTACCAAGAGACCCAGTACTTC
TRBD1,few,TRBV7-9,TRBJ1-6,CASSPATGLFSPLHF,TGTGCCAGCAGCCCGGCGACAGGGTTATTTTCACCCCTCCACTTT